This T cell receptor (beta chain) was captured by sequencing in a study of radiotherapy plus CTLA-4 blockade in lung cancer. General study results and limits: Per reports, early blood T cell clone dynamics, plus interferon-beta, forecast response most strongly. Radiotherapy was combined with ipilimumab, and tumor-derived TCR clones then expanded in blood.

A remark on this clone: Its target is unknown.

Trimming left V 0 bases short and J 7 bases short, with 16 bases between. The germline CDR1 and CDR2 sequences are MNHEY and SVGAGI. This CDR3 has 15 amino acids. Data came from immunoSEQ multiplex PCR; TCRdb stores just in-frame clones and leaves some out. The table shows over 100,000 clones, with roughly 77% occurring only once. Those with chemo-refractory metastatic non-small-cell lung cancer were treated with focal radiation combined with CTLA-4 blockade using ipilimumab. The sequence was obtained from a human donor with non-small cell lung cancer that progressed on radiotherapy plus ipilimumab. Some clones in this sample may be carry-over from other donors' samples. This chain links TRBV6-5 with TRBJ2-7, with a tentative D call TRBD1 (5 bases). The sample consisted of peripheral blood, taken from a patient treated with radiotherapy plus ipilimumab. The chain's CDR3 is CASSYSVGQASEQYF. CDR3 DNA: TGTGCCAGCAGTTACTCCGTCGGACAAGCGTCAGAGCAGTACTTC.